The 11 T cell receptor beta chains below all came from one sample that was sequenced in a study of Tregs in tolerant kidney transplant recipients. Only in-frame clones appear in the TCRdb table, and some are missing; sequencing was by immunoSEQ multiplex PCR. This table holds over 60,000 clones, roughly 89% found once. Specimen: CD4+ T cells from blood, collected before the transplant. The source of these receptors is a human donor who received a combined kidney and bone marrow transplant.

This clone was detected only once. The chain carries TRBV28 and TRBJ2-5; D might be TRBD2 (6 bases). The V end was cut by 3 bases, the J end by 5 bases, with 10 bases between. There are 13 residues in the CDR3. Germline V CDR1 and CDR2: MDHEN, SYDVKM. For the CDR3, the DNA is TGTGCCAGCAGTTTCGGGGGACGGGAGACCCAGTACTTC. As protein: CASSFGGRETQYF.

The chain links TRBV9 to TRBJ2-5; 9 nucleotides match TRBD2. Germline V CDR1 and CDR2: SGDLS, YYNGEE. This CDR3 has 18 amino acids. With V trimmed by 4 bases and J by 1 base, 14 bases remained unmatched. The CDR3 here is CASSPHSAGGGSQETQYF. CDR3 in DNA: TGTGCCAGCAGCCCTCACTCCGCGGGGGGGGGCTCCCAAGAGACCCAGTACTTC. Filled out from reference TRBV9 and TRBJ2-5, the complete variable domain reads DSGVTQTPKHLITATGQRVTLRCSPRSGDLSVYWYQQSLDQGLQFLIQYYNGEERAKGNILERFSAQQFPDLHSELNLSSLELGDSALYFCASSPHSAGGGSQETQYFGPGTRLLVL.

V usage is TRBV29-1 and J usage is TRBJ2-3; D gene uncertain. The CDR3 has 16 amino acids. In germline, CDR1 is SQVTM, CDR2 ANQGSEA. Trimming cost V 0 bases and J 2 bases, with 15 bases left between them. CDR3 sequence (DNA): TGCAGCGTTGAAGATCTAAAGAGAGCCGTCACAGATACGCAGTATTTT. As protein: CSVEDLKRAVTDTQYF.

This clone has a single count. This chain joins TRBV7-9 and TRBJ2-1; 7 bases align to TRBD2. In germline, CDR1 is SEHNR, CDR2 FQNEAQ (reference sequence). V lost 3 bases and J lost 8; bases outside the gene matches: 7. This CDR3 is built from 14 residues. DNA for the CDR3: TGTGCCAGCAGCTTTGGGGTGAGCGGGGATGAGCAGTTCTTC. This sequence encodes CASSFGVSGDEQFF.

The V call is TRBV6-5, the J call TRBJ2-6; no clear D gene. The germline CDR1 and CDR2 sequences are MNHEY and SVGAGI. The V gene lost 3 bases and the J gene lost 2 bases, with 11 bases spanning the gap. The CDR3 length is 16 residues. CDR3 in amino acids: CASSYTVDTGANVLTF. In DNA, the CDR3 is TGTGCCAGCAGTTATACCGTAGATACTGGGGCCAACGTCCTGACTTTC.

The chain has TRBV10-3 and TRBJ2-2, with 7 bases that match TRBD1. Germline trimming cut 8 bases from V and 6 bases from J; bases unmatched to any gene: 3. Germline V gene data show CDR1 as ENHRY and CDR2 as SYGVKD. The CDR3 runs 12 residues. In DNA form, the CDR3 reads TGTGCCATCCACAGGGGCGCCGGGGAGCTGTTTTTT. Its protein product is CAIHRGAGELFF.

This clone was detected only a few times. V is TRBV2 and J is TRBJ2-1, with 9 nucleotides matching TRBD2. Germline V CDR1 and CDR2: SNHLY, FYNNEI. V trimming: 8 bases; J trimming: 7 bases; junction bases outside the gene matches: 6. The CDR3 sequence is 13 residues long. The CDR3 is CASAGGPRNEQFF. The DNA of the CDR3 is TGTGCCAGCGCGGGAGGGCCAAGGAATGAGCAGTTCTTC.

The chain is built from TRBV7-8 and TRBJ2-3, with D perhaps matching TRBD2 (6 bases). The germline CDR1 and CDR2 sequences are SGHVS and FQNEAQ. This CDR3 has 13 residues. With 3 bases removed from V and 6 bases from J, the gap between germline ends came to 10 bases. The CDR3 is CASSLDRGDTQYF. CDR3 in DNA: TGTGCCAGCAGCTTGGACCGGGGGGATACGCAGTATTTT.

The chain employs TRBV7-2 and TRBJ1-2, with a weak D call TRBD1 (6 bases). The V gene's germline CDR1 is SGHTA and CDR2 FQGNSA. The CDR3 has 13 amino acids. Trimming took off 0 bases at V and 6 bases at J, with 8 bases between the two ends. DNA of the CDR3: TGTGCCAGCAGCTTAGCGGCAGGGGATGGCTACACCTTC. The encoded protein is CASSLAAGDGYTF.

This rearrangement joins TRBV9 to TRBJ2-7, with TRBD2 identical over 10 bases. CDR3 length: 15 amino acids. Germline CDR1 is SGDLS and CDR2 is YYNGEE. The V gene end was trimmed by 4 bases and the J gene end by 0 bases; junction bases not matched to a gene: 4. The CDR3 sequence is CASSRTSGASYEQYF. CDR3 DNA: TGTGCCAGCAGCAGAACTAGCGGGGCCTCCTACGAGCAGTACTTC.

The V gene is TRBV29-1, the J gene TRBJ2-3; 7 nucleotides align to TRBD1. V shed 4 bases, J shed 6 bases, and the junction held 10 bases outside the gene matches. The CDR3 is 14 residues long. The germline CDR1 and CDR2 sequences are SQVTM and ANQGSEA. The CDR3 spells CSVVLRGGRDTQYF. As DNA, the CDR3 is TGCAGCGTTGTCCTCCGAGGGGGCCGGGATACGCAGTATTTT.